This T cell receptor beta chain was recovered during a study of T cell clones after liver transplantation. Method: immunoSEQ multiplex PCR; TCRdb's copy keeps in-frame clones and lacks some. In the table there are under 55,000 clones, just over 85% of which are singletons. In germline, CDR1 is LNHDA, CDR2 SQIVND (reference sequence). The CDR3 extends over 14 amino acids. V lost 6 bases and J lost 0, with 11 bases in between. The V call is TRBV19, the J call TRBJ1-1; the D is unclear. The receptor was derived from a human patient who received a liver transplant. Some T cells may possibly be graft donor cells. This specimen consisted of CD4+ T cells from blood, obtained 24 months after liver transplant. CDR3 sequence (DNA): TGTGCCAGTAGCAGACACGACATGAACACTGAAGCTTTCTTT. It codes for CASSRHDMNTEAFF.